The next 15 T cell receptor beta chains were all read from a single sample in a study of CD8 T cells in ankylosing spondylitis. These receptors' targets are unknown. TCRdb processed the 5' RACE reads anew with MiXCR; each CDR3 protein has one entry. The sample contains about 500,000 distinct CDR3 sequences, about an eighth of which appear only once. Findings of the study overall: Ankylosing spondylitis blood appeared to carry a characteristic TCR beta motif of fewer than 10 highly homologous variants.

Input material: blood, either unsorted or a sorted T cell fraction (not recorded which). Every receptor here comes from a male donor with ankylosing spondylitis.

This clonotype was recorded at least ten times. This chain links TRBV20-1 with TRBJ2-7, with TRBD1 matching 7 bases. The V and J ends lost 6 bases and 1 base, in that order; junction bases with no gene match: 9. The CDR3 covers 14 residues. Germline CDR1 DFQATT, CDR2 SNEGSKA (reference sequence). CDR3 loop: CSANPGQSSYEQYF. CDR3 bases: TGCAGTGCAAATCCGGGACAGAGTTCCTACGAGCAGTACTTC.

V is TRBV4-2 and J is TRBJ2-7; D possibly corresponds to TRBD1 (6 bases). Per germline, CDR1 LGHNA and CDR2 YNFKEQ. This CDR3 is 13 amino acids long. The V end was cut by 1 base, the J end by 5 bases, with 9 bases between. This CDR3 is CASSQGRDNEQYF. Here the CDR3 DNA reads TGTGCCAGCAGCCAAGGTAGGGACAACGAGCAGTACTTC.

The CDR3: CASSGNGGGSYNEQFF. As DNA, the CDR3 is TGCGCCAGCAGCGGGAATGGCGGAGGCTCCTACAATGAGCAGTTCTTC. The chain employs TRBV5-1 and TRBJ2-1; a possible D gene is TRBD2 (5 bases). V was pared by 4 bases and J by 0 bases, with 14 bases between. This CDR3 comprises 16 residues. From germline, CDR1 is SGHRS and CDR2 YFSETQ. The full variable domain, with the rest looked up from reference TRBV5-1 and TRBJ2-1, is KAGVTQTPRYLIKTRGQQVTLSCSPISGHRSVSWYQQTPGQGLQFLFEYFSETQRNKGNFPGRFSGRQFSNSRSEMNVSTLELGDSALYLCASSGNGGGSYNEQFFGPGTRLTVL.

The table lists this clonotype with a few counts. The chain has TRBV5-1 and TRBJ2-7; no clear D. Between the trimmed V and J ends, which lost 0 bases and 6 bases, there was a span of 13 bases. The CDR3 length is 14 residues. Germline CDR1 SGHRS, CDR2 YFSETQ. CDR3 sequence (DNA): TGCGCCAGCAGCTTGGGACAAGGATCTAGCGAGCAGTACTTC. Its protein is CASSLGQGSSEQYF.

This chain links TRBV5-4 with TRBJ2-1; D possibly uses TRBD1 or TRBD2 (5 bases each). There are 16 residues in the CDR3. In germline, CDR1 is SGHNT, CDR2 YYREEE (reference sequence). With 0 bases removed from V and 7 bases from J, the gap between germline ends came to 17 bases. The CDR3 coding sequence is TGTGCCAGCAGCTTGGTAGCAGGGACCCTTTCGAATGAGCAGTTCTTC. As protein: CASSLVAGTLSNEQFF.

This chain uses TRBV24-1 with TRBJ1-1, with D possibly TRBD1 on 5 matching bases. The CDR3 loop spans 16 amino acids. Germline CDR1 is KGHDR and CDR2 is SFDVKD. Trimming took off 3 bases at V and 9 bases at J, with 22 bases between the two ends. The chain's CDR3 is CATSDPRDSLAGKAFF. The CDR3 DNA reads TGTGCCACCAGTGATCCCAGGGACTCTCTCGCGGGGAAAGCTTTCTTT.

This clonotype has just a few counts. V is TRBV11-2 and J is TRBJ2-4; D is tentatively TRBD1 or TRBD2 (5 bases each). The CDR3 has 12 residues. V lost 5 bases, J lost 15 bases, and 17 bases lay in between. Germline V gene sequence: CDR1 SGHAT, CDR2 FQNNGV. CDR3: CASSPGTANRYF. CDR3 DNA: TGTGCCAGCAGCCCTGGGACGGCGAATAGGTACTTC.

This rearrangement joins TRBV29-1 to TRBJ1-2; D call uncertain. The germline gives CDR1 SQVTM, CDR2 ANQGSEA. The CDR3 is 13 amino acids. V lost 4 bases, J lost 6 bases, and 15 bases lay in between. The CDR3 bases are TGCAGCGTTGTTCCCTCTATAGGGCATGGCTACACCTTC. Amino acids: CSVVPSIGHGYTF.

V and J are TRBV5-1 and TRBJ2-4; no clear D. Germline V gives CDR1 SGHRS, CDR2 YFSETQ. Trimming cost V 4 bases and J 0 bases, with 11 bases left between them. CDR3 length: 15 amino acids. CDR3 sequence (DNA): TGCGCCAGCAGCCCGGATATCGGAGCCAAAAACATTCAGTACTTC. This sequence encodes CASSPDIGAKNIQYF.

The chain recombines TRBV2 with TRBJ1-3; D is uncertain. The CDR3 consists of 13 residues. Germline V gene data show CDR1 as SNHLY and CDR2 as FYNNEI. Trimming left V 10 bases short and J 0 bases short, with 10 bases between. In nucleotides, the CDR3 is TGTGCCACCAAAAGGAGCTCTGGAAACACCATATATTTT. Protein: CATKRSSGNTIYF. Combining the CDR3 with reference TRBV2 and TRBJ1-3 gives the whole variable domain EPEVTQTPSHQVTQMGQEVILRCVPISNHLYFYWYRQILGQKVEFLVSFYNNEISEKSEIFDDQFSVERPDGSNFTLKIRSTKLEDSAMYFCATKRSSGNTIYFGEGSWLTVV.

The table lists this clonotype with a few counts. The chain employs TRBV20-1 and TRBJ2-1; D call uncertain. The CDR3 spans 13 residues. Trimming removed 0 bases at V and 3 bases at J, with 6 bases between. Germline loops: CDR1 DFQATT, CDR2 SNEGSKA (reference sequence). The CDR3 loop is CSAREGRYNEQFF. The CDR3 coding sequence is TGCAGTGCTAGAGAGGGCCGCTACAATGAGCAGTTCTTC.

This clonotype was observed a handful of times. CDR3 in amino acids: CASSLIKGEAGELFF. The CDR3, as DNA: TGCGCCAGCAGCCTCATAAAGGGAGAGGCCGGGGAGCTGTTTTTT. The V and J genes are TRBV5-1 and TRBJ2-2; the D gene is possibly TRBD2 (5 bases). The germline gives CDR1 SGHRS, CDR2 YFSETQ. The CDR3 consists of 15 residues. The V end was cut by 4 bases, the J end by 6 bases, with 16 bases between.

The V gene is TRBV20-1, the J gene TRBJ2-5; perhaps D is TRBD1 or TRBD2 (5 bases each). Germline CDR1 is DFQATT and CDR2 is SNEGSKA (reference sequence). The CDR3 totals 11 residues. As DNA, the CDR3 is TGCAGCCTCGGGACGCAAGAGACCCAGTACTTC. Translated, it gives CSLGTQETQYF.

This clonotype turned up a few times. V gene TRBV6-1 combines with J gene TRBJ1-5; D unclear. Trimming took off 6 bases at V and 5 bases at J, with 11 bases between the two ends. The V gene's germline CDR1 is MNHNS and CDR2 SASEGT. There are 13 residues in the CDR3. The CDR3 DNA reads TGTGCCAGCAGCGACGAGTGGGATCAGCCCCAGCATTTT. This translates into CASSDEWDQPQHF.

CDR3 sequence (DNA): TGCAGTGCTAGAGCAGGCGGGAGGGCTCCTTTCAATGAGCAGTTCTTC. Encoded protein: CSARAGGRAPFNEQFF. The rearrangement links TRBV20-1 to TRBJ2-1, with 9 bases matching TRBD2. After removal of 1 base from V and 6 bases from J, the junction contained 10 bases not matched to a gene. The CDR3 loop spans 16 amino acids. The germline gives CDR1 DFQATT, CDR2 SNEGSKA (reference sequence).